This is a list of T cell receptor beta chains from one sample in a study of T-cell memory formation after mild COVID-19. TCRdb re-derived calls from the 5' RACE reads in MiXCR, one entry per CDR3 protein. The sample consists of 30,000 to 35,000 distinct CDR3 sequences, roughly 21% of them appearing once. Sequenced sample: PBMCs or a T cell subset sorted from them (not recorded which). The origin of the receptors is an adult who had mild COVID-19 (a few samples of this study predate the infection). Cell type and time point are not known. Each CDR3 is given with its conserved first and last residue. Each record gives: clone size, J gene, V gene, D gene, CDR3 length, CDR3 DNA, CDR3 protein. The D gene is left open where the match is weak. The size entry is marked missing in some rows and otherwise reads once, few, many or a size class.

clone size: NA; J gene: TRBJ2-7; V gene: TRBV6-5; D gene: TRBD1; CDR3 length: 13; CDR3 DNA: TGTGCCAGCAGTCGGACAGGGCCCTACGAGCAGTACTTC; CDR3 protein: CASSRTGPYEQYF
clone size: many; J gene: TRBJ2-1; V gene: TRBV12-3/TRBV12-4; D gene: TRBD2; CDR3 length: 16; CDR3 DNA: TGTGCCAGCAGTCCTGCCGGACTAGCGGGGAACAATGAGCAGTTCTTC; CDR3 protein: CASSPAGLAGNNEQFF
clone size: many; J gene: TRBJ2-5; V gene: TRBV18; D gene: NA; CDR3 length: 12; CDR3 DNA: TGTGCCAGCTCACCAAGGAGCGAGACCCAGTACTTC; CDR3 protein: CASSPRSETQYF
clone size: NA; J gene: TRBJ1-2; V gene: TRBV20-1; D gene: TRBD1; CDR3 length: 15; CDR3 DNA: TGCAGTGCTAGAGATCTGCAGGGGGGATTCTATGGCTACACCTTC; CDR3 protein: CSARDLQGGFYGYTF
clone size: many; J gene: TRBJ1-6; V gene: TRBV11-2; D gene: NA; CDR3 length: 13; CDR3 DNA: TGTGCCAGCAGCTTAGGTTTGGGGTCACCCCTCCACTTT; CDR3 protein: CASSLGLGSPLHF
clone size: few; J gene: TRBJ1-3; V gene: TRBV15; D gene: NA; CDR3 length: 18; CDR3 DNA: TGTGCCACCAGCAGAGGAGGGACACAGGGTCCCTCTGGAAACACCATATATTTT; CDR3 protein: CATSRGGTQGPSGNTIYF
clone size: many; J gene: TRBJ2-1; V gene: TRBV7-9; D gene: NA; CDR3 length: 11; CDR3 DNA: TGTGCCAGCGTAGCGGACAATGAGCAGTTCTTC; CDR3 protein: CASVADNEQFF
clone size: many; J gene: TRBJ1-6; V gene: TRBV6-5; D gene: NA; CDR3 length: 13; CDR3 DNA: TGTGCCAGCAACTTTCGCGCGGATTCACCCCTCCACTTT; CDR3 protein: CASNFRADSPLHF
clone size: medium-sized; J gene: TRBJ1-5; V gene: TRBV12-3/TRBV12-4; D gene: TRBD1; CDR3 length: 14; CDR3 DNA: TGTGCCAGCAGTTCGGACAGGGCGGGTCAGCCCCAGCATTTT; CDR3 protein: CASSSDRAGQPQHF
clone size: NA; J gene: TRBJ1-2; V gene: TRBV6-4; D gene: NA; CDR3 length: 15; CDR3 DNA: TGTGCCAGCATCGGGCTGGGGGGGGACGGCTATGGCTACACCTTC; CDR3 protein: CASIGLGGDGYGYTF
clone size: many; J gene: TRBJ1-2; V gene: TRBV7-2; D gene: NA; CDR3 length: 16; CDR3 DNA: TGTGCCAGCAGCTTCGGCCCGGGACGGAAAGGAGATGGCTACACCTTC; CDR3 protein: CASSFGPGRKGDGYTF
clone size: many; J gene: TRBJ2-1; V gene: TRBV4-3; D gene: NA; CDR3 length: 15; CDR3 DNA: TGCGCCAGCAGCCAAGTAGGGGGAACGTACAATGAGCAGTTCTTC; CDR3 protein: CASSQVGGTYNEQFF
clone size: many; J gene: TRBJ1-1; V gene: TRBV5-1; D gene: TRBD1; CDR3 length: 17; CDR3 DNA: TGCGCCAGCAGCTCGACAGGGGATGGGGCCATGAACACTGAAGCTTTCTTT; CDR3 protein: CASSSTGDGAMNTEAFF
clone size: NA; J gene: TRBJ2-7; V gene: TRBV6-5; D gene: NA; CDR3 length: 13; CDR3 DNA: TGTGCCAGCAAGCACCGGACCCTTGACGAGCAGTACTTC; CDR3 protein: CASKHRTLDEQYF
clone size: NA; J gene: TRBJ2-3; V gene: TRBV29-1; D gene: TRBD2; CDR3 length: 15; CDR3 DNA: TGCAGCGTTGAAGAACTAGCGGTAGGCACAGATACGCAGTATTTT; CDR3 protein: CSVEELAVGTDTQYF
clone size: many; J gene: TRBJ2-1; V gene: TRBV7-2; D gene: NA; CDR3 length: 15; CDR3 DNA: TGTGCCAGCAGCTCCTCAAGCAGTAATTACAATGAGCAGTTCTTC; CDR3 protein: CASSSSSSNYNEQFF
clone size: many; J gene: TRBJ1-1; V gene: TRBV2; D gene: NA; CDR3 length: 14; CDR3 DNA: TGTGCCAGCAAATGGGCCCATGACGGGTCTGAAGCTTTCTTT; CDR3 protein: CASKWAHDGSEAFF